This TCR beta chain stems from a study of radiotherapy plus CTLA-4 blockade in lung cancer. This CDR3 has 13 amino acids. Germline V gene data show CDR1 as MDHEN and CDR2 as SYDVKM. Trimming took 8 bases from V and 9 from J, leaving 18 bases between them. Focal radiation and CTLA-4 blockade (ipilimumab) were tested in chemo-refractory metastatic non-small-cell lung cancer patients. Sequenced by immunoSEQ multiplex PCR; TCRdb stores in-frame clones only, minus some. The table includes almost 55,000 clones, roughly 84% detected once. This clone was seen more than once but under ten times. This TCR was recovered from a human donor with non-small cell lung cancer who had a partial response to radiotherapy plus ipilimumab. The genes are TRBV28 and TRBJ2-3; D is perhaps TRBD2 (6 bases). Sequences were derived from peripheral blood, sampled from a patient treated with radiotherapy plus ipilimumab. The CDR3 spells CASGRVEGGTQYF. CDR3 DNA: TGTGCCAGCGGACGAGTGGAGGGTGGAACGCAGTATTTT.